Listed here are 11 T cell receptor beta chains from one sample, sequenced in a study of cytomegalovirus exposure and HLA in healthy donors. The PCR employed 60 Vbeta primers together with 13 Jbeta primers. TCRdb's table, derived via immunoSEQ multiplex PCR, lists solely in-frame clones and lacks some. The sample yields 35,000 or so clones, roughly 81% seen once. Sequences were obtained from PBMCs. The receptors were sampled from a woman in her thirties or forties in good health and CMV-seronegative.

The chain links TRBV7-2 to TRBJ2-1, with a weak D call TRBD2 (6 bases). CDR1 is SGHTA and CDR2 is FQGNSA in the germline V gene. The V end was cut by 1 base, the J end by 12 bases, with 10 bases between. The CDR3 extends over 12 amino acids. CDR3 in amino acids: CASSLDWRGQFF. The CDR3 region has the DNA TGTGCCAGCAGCTTAGACTGGCGGGGGCAGTTCTTC. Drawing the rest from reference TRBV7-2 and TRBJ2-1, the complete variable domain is GAGVSQSPSNKVTEKGKDVELRCDPISGHTALYWYRQSLGQGLEFLIYFQGNSAPDKSGLPSDRFSAERTGGSVSTLTIQRTQQEDSAVYLCASSLDWRGQFFGPGTRLTVL.

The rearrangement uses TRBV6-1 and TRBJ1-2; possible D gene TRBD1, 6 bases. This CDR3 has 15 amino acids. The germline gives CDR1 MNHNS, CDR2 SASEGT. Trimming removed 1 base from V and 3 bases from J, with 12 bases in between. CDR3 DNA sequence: TGTGCCAGCAGTGAAGTTATAGGACAGCACTATGGCTACACCTTC. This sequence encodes CASSEVIGQHYGYTF.

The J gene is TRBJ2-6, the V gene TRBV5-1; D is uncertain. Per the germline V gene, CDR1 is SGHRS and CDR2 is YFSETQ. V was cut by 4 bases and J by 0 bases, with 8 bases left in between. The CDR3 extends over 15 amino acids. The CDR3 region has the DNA TGCGCCAGCAGCATTTACAGCTCTGGGGCCAACGTCCTGACTTTC. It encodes CASSIYSSGANVLTF. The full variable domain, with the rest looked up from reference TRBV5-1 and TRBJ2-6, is KAGVTQTPRYLIKTRGQQVTLSCSPISGHRSVSWYQQTPGQGLQFLFEYFSETQRNKGNFPGRFSGRQFSNSRSEMNVSTLELGDSALYLCASSIYSSGANVLTFGAGSRLTVL.

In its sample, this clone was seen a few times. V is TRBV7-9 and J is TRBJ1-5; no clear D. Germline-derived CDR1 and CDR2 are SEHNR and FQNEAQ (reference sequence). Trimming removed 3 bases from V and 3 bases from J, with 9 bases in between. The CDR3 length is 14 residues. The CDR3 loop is CASSFDGDNQPQHF. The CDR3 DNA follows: TGTGCCAGCAGCTTCGACGGGGACAATCAGCCCCAGCATTTT.

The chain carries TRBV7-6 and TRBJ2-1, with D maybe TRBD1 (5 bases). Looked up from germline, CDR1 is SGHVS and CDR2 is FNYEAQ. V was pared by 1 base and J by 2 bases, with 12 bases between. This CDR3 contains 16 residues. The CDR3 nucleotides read TGTGCCAGCAGCTTAGGGTCCAGGGCAGCCTACAATGAGCAGTTCTTC. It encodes CASSLGSRAAYNEQFF.

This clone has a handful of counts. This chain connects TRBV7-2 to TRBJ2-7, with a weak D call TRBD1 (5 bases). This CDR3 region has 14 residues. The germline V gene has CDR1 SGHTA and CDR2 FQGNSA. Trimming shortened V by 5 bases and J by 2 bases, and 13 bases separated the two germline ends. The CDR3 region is CASSRTTGPYEQYF. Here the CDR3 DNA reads TGTGCCAGCAGCAGGACCACAGGACCCTACGAGCAGTACTTC.

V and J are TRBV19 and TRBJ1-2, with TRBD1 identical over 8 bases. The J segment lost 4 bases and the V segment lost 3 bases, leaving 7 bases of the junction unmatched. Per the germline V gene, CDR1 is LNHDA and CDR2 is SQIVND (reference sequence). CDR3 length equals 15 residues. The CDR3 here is CASSMPRGHVYGYTF. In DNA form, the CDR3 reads TGTGCCAGTAGTATGCCCAGGGGGCATGTCTATGGCTACACCTTC.

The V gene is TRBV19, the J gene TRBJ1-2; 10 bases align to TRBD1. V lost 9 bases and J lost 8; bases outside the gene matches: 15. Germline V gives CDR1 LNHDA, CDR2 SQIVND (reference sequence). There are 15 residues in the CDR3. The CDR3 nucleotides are TGTGCCAGGCAACTTAGACAGGGGGCTCTATGCGGCTACACCTTC. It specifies CARQLRQGALCGYTF. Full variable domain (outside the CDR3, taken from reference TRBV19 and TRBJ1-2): DGGITQSPKYLFRKEGQNVTLSCEQNLNHDAMYWYRQDPGQGLRLIYYSQIVNDFQKGDIAEGYSVSREKKESFPLTVTSAQKNPTAFYLCARQLRQGALCGYTFGSGTRLTVV.

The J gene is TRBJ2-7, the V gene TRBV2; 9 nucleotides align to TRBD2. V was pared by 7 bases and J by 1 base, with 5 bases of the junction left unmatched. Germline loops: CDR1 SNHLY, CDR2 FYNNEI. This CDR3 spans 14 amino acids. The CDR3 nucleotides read TGTGCCAGCAAAAGGACTAGCGCTTCCTACGAGCAGTACGTC. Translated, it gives CASKRTSASYEQYV.

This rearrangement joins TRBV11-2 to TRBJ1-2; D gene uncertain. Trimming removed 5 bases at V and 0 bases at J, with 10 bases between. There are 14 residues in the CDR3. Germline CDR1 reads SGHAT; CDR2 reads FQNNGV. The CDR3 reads CASSPTGSNYGYTF. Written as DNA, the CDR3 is TGTGCCAGCAGCCCGACCGGGTCTAACTATGGCTACACCTTC.

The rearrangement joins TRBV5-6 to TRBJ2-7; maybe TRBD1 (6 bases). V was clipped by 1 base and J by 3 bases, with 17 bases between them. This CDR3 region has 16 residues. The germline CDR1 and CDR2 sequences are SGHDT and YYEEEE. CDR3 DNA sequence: TGTGCCAGCAGCTTGTGGTTAGGGACACTGAGCTACGAGCAGTACTTC. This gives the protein CASSLWLGTLSYEQYF.